Below, 5 T cell receptor beta chains from the same sample are listed, as sequenced in a study of shared clonotypes between healthy human individuals. Terminally differentiated effector memory CD45RA+ cells were excluded by CCR7 positive selection of CD45RO-negative cells. TCRdb's copy holds only in-frame clones and misses some; the assay was immunoSEQ multiplex PCR. Among some 2 million clones listed, approximately 94% were seen once. The sample consisted of naive CD8+ T cells sorted from blood. These receptor sequences come from a young man in good health.

The rearrangement uses TRBV28 and TRBJ2-3; D not resolved. Trimming stripped 2 bases from V and 1 base from J, with 10 bases between. The CDR3 is made up of 15 amino acids. Germline V gene sequence: CDR1 MDHEN, CDR2 SYDVKM. CDR3 amino acids: CASSLGELRTDTQYF. The CDR3 nucleotides read TGTGCCAGCAGTTTAGGGGAACTTCGCACAGATACGCAGTATTTT. The full variable domain, with the rest looked up from reference TRBV28 and TRBJ2-3, is DVKVTQSSRYLVKRTGEKVFLECVQDMDHENMFWYRQDPGLGLRLIYFSYDVKMKEKGDIPEGYSVSREKKERFSLILESASTNQTSMYLCASSLGELRTDTQYFGPGTRLTVL.

This chain joins TRBV11-2 and TRBJ1-4, with D possibly being TRBD1 (6 bases). The V end was cut by 5 bases, the J end by 7 bases, with 17 bases between. The CDR3 is made up of 15 amino acids. Germline V gives CDR1 SGHAT, CDR2 FQNNGV. CDR3 region: CASSTRWGAGEKLFF. In nucleotides, the CDR3 is TGTGCCAGCAGCACCCGTTGGGGGGCTGGTGAAAAACTGTTTTTT. Filled out from reference TRBV11-2 and TRBJ1-4, the complete variable domain reads EAGVAQSPRYKIIEKRQSVAFWCNPISGHATLYWYQQILGQGPKLLIQFQNNGVVDDSQLPKDRFSAERLKGVDSTLKIQPAKLEDSAVYLCASSTRWGAGEKLFFGSGTQLSVL.

The chain carries TRBV5-1 and TRBJ1-3; tentatively, D is TRBD1 (6 bases). CDR1 and CDR2 from the germline V gene are SGHRS and YFSETQ. This CDR3 is 14 amino acids long. Trimming pared 2 bases from V and 4 bases from J, leaving 10 bases between. DNA of the CDR3: TGCGCCAGCAGCTTAAGCAGGGGCGGAAACACCATATATTTT. Protein product: CASSLSRGGNTIYF. The full variable domain, rest sourced from reference TRBV5-1 and TRBJ1-3, is KAGVTQTPRYLIKTRGQQVTLSCSPISGHRSVSWYQQTPGQGLQFLFEYFSETQRNKGNFPGRFSGRQFSNSRSEMNVSTLELGDSALYLCASSLSRGGNTIYFGEGSWLTVV.

This rearrangement joins TRBV29-1 to TRBJ2-7, with 7 bases fitting TRBD1. The germline CDR1 and CDR2 sequences are SQVTM and ANQGSEA. The CDR3 is 14 residues long. The J segment lost 2 bases and the V segment lost 2 bases, leaving 6 bases of the junction unmatched. In DNA form, the CDR3 reads TGCAGCGTTGAAATGTCCGGACAGGCCTACGAGCAGTACTTC. Translated: CSVEMSGQAYEQYF.

The chain has TRBV27 and TRBJ1-2, with D possibly TRBD1 on 5 matching bases. V was trimmed by 6 bases and J by 0 bases, leaving 8 bases between them. The germline V gene has CDR1 MNHEY and CDR2 SMNVEV (reference sequence). This CDR3 spans 13 amino acids. The CDR3 reads CASRGGSNYGYTF. DNA for the CDR3: TGTGCCAGCAGGGGGGGGTCTAACTATGGCTACACCTTC.